The present TCR beta chain was sequenced within a study of T cell responses to AZD1222 COVID-19 vaccine. TCRdb keeps only in-frame clones here, not all; method: immunoSEQ multiplex PCR. The sample shows 100,000 to 150,000 clones, roughly 93% of them seen only once. About this clone: Antigen specificity is unknown.

Study-wide results and caveats: Spike was spanned by vaccine-associated CD4 TCRs, which were dominant at 160-218 and 743-854. Only five or six individuals given AZD1222 were seropositive at baseline. White British donors predominated, females outnumbered males, and clonal diversity was possibly underestimated.

Trimming took off 0 bases at V and 0 bases at J, with 12 bases between the two ends. This CDR3 comprises 16 residues. From germline, CDR1 is LGHNA and CDR2 YNFKEQ. Specimen: peripheral blood, collected 28 days after the second AZD1222 dose. The sequence derives from an adult who received the AZD1222 COVID-19 vaccine. J is TRBJ2-7 and V is TRBV4-2; D might be TRBD2 (5 bases). CDR3 sequence reads: CASSQDPGESSYEQYF. CDR3 bases: TGTGCCAGCAGCCAAGATCCTGGGGAGAGCTCCTACGAGCAGTACTTC.